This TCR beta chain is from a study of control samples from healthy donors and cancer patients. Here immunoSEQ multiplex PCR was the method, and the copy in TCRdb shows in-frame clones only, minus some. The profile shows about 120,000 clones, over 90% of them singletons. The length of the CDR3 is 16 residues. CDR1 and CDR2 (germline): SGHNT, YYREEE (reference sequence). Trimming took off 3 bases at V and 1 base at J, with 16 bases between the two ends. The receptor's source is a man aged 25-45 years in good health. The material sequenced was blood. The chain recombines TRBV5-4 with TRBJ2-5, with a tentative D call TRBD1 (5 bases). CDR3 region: CASSSQGGRSQETQYF. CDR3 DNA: TGTGCCAGCAGCTCCCAGGGCGGACGGTCCCAAGAGACCCAGTACTTC.